The sequence of this TCR beta chain was determined in a study of T-cell reconstitution after alpha-beta-depleted transplantation in children. Regarding the study as a whole: Some patients' high day-60 TCRbeta diversity was traced to surviving recipient T cells and thymic progenitors. Roughly two months post-transplant, alpha-beta T cells reportedly originated from several hundred graft clones that had expanded. T-cell counts and diversity at one year following transplant were attributed mainly to newly produced T cells.

This clonotype was detected a few times. What it recognizes is unknown. This CDR3 is 13 amino acids long. V shed 6 bases and J shed 0 bases, with 12 bases lying between them. Per germline, CDR1 DFQATT and CDR2 SNEGSKA (reference sequence). During its preparation, the TCRbeta library received unique molecular identifiers. TCRdb redid the calling of the PCR reads with MiXCR, one entry per CDR3 protein. The data contain 200,000 to 250,000 distinct CDR3 sequences, more than 20% of them singletons. The rearrangement joins TRBV20-1 to TRBJ2-7, with a weak D call TRBD2 (6 bases). The clonotype was recovered from a female patient between 2 and 15 years old who had a stem cell transplant for congenital amegakaryocytic thrombocytopenia, so the T cells may come from the graft donor. Sequencing was performed on PBMCs, mostly from graft donor cells, taken 360 days after TCRalphabeta/CD19-depleted stem cell transplant. CDR3 nucleotide sequence: TGCAGTGCCCTACACGGGAGCTCCTACGAGCAGTACTTC. Its protein product is CSALHGSSYEQYF.